This TCR beta chain was sequenced for a study of shared clonotypes between healthy human individuals. Findings and limits, study-wide: Memory subsets generally showed smaller estimated richness than naive subsets did. Compared with clonotypes that all four donors shared, non-shared clonotypes had lower generation probabilities.

Trimming removed 0 bases at V and 4 bases at J, with 9 bases between. The germline CDR1 and CDR2 sequences are MNHEY and SVGAGI. The CDR3 is 14 residues long. Terminally differentiated effector memory CD45RA+ cells were excluded by CCR7 positive selection of CD45RO-negative cells. The donors were adults (healthy and HIV-negative) with no recent acute infections or vaccinations. Remarks on this clone: No antigen is known for it.

Sequenced by immunoSEQ multiplex PCR; TCRdb stores in-frame clones only, minus some. Here the sample spans some 2,000,000 clones, around 96% being singletons. The rearrangement uses TRBV6-5 and TRBJ2-5, with no clear D. The TCR sequence derives from a man younger than 35 in good health. Sequencing was done on a sample of naive CD8+ T cells sorted from blood. The CDR3 spells CASSYSNALETQYF. CDR3 DNA sequence: TGTGCCAGCAGTTACTCGAATGCATTAGAGACCCAGTACTTC.